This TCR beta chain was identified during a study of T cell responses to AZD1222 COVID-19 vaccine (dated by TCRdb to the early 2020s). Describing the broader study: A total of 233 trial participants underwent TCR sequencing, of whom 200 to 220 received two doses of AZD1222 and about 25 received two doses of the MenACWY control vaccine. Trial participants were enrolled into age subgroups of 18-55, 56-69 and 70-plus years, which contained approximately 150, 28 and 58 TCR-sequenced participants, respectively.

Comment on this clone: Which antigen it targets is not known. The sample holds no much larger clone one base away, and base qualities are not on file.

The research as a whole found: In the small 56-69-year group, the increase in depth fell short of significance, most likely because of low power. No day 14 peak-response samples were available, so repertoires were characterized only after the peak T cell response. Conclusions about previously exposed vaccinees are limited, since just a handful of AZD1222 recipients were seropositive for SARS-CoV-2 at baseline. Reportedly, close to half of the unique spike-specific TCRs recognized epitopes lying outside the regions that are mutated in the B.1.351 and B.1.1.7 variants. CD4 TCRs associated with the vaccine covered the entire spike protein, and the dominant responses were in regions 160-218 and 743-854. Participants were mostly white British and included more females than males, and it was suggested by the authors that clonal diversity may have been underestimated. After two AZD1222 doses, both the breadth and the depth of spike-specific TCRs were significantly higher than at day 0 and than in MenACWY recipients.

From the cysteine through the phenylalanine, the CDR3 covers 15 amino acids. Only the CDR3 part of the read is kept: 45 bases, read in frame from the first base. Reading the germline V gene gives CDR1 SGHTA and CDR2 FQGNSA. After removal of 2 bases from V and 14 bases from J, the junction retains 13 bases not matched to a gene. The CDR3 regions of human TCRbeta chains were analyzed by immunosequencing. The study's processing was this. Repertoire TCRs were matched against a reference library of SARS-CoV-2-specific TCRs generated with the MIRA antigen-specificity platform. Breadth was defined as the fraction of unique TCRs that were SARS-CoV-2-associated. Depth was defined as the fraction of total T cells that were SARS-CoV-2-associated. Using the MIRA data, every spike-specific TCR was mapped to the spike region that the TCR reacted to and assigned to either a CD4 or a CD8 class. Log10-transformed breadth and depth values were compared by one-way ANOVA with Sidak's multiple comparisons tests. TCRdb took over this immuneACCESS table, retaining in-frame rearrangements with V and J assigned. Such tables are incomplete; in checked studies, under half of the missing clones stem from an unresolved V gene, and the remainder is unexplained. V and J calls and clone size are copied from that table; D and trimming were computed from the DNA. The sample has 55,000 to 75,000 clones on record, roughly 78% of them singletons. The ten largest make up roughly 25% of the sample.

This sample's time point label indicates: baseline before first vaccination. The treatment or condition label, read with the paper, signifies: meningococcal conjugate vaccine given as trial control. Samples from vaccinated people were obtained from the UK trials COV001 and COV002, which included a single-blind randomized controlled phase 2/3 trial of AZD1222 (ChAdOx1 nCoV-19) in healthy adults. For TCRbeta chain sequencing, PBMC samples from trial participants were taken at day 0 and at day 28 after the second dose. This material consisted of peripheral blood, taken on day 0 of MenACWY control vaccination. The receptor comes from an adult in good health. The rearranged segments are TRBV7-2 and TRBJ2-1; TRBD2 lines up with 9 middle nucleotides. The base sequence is TGTGCCAGCAGCTTATCGGCTAGCGGGGCTAATAGGGAGTTCTTC. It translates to CASSLSASGANREFF. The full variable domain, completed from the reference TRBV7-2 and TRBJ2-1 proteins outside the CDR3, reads GAGVSQSPSNKVTEKGKDVELRCDPISGHTALYWYRQSLGQGLEFLIYFQGNSAPDKSGLPSDRFSAERTGGSVSTLTIQRTQQEDSAVYLCASSLSASGANREFFGPGTRLTVL.